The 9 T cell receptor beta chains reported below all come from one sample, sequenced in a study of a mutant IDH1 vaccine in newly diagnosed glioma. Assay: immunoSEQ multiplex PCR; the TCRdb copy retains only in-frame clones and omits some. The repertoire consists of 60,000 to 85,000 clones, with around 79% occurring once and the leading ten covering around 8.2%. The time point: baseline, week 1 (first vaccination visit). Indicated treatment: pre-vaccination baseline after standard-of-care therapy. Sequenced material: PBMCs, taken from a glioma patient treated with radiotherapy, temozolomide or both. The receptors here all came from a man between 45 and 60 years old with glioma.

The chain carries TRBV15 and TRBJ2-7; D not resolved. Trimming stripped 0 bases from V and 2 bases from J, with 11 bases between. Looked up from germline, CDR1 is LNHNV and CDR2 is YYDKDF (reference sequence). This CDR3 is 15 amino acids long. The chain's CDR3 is CATSREVGSPYEQYF. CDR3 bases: TGTGCCACCAGCAGAGAGGTGGGGTCCCCCTACGAGCAGTACTTC.

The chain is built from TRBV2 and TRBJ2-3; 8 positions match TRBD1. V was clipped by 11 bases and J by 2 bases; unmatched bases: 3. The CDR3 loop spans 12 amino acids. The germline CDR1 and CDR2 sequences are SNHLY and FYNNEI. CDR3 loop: CAGQGVTDTQYF. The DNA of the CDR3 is TGTGCCGGACAGGGTGTCACAGATACGCAGTATTTT.

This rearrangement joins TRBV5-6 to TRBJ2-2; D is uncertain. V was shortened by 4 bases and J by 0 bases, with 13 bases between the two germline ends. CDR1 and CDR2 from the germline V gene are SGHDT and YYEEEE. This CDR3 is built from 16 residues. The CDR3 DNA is TGTGCCAGCAGCCCGGACGGGTTCGCGAACACCGGGGAGCTGTTTTTT. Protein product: CASSPDGFANTGELFF.

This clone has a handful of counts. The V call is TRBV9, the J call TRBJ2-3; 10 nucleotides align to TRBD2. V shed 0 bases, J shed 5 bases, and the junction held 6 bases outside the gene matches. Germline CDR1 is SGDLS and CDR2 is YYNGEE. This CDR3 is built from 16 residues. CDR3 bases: TGTGCCAGCAGCGTAGCGGCTAGCGGGGGATTAGATACGCAGTATTTT. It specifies CASSVAASGGLDTQYF.

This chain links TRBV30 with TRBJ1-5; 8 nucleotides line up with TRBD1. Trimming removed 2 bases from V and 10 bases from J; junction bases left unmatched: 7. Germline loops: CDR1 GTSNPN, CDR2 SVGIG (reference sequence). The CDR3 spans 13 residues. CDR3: CAWSPTGARPQHF. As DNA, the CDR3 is TGTGCCTGGAGTCCGACAGGGGCGAGACCCCAGCATTTT.

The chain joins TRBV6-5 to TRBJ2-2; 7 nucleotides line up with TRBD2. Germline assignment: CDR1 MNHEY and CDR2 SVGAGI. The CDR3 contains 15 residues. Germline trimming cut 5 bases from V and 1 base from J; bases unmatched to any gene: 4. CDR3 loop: CASSQTSLNTGELFF. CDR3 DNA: TGTGCCAGCAGTCAGACTAGCCTGAACACCGGGGAGCTGTTTTTT.

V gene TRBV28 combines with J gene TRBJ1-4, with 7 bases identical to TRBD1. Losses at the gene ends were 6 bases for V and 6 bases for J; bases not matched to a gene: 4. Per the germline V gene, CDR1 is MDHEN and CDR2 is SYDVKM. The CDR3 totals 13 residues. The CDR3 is CASRRTGDEKLFF. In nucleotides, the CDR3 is TGTGCCAGCAGGAGGACAGGAGATGAAAAACTGTTTTTT. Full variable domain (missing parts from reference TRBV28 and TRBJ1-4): DVKVTQSSRYLVKRTGEKVFLECVQDMDHENMFWYRQDPGLGLRLIYFSYDVKMKEKGDIPEGYSVSREKKERFSLILESASTNQTSMYLCASRRTGDEKLFFGSGTQLSVL.

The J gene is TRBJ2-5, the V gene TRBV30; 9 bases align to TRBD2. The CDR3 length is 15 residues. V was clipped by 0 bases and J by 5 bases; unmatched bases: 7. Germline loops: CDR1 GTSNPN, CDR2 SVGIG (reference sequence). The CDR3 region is CAWSVFLAGRETQYF. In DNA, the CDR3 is TGTGCCTGGAGTGTCTTTCTAGCGGGGAGGGAGACCCAGTACTTC. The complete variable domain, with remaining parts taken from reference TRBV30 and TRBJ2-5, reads SQTIHQWPATLVQPVGSPLSLECTVEGTSNPNLYWYRQAAGRGLQLLFYSVGIGQISSEVPQNLSASRPQDRQFILSSKKLLLSDSGFYLCAWSVFLAGRETQYFGPGTRLLVL.

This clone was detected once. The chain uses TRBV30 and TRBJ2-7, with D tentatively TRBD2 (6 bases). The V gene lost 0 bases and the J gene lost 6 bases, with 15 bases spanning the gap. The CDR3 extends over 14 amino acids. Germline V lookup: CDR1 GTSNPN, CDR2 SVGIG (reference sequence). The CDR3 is CAWSVQLRGGEQYF. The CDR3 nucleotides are TGTGCCTGGAGTGTACAGTTGAGGGGAGGCGAGCAGTACTTC.